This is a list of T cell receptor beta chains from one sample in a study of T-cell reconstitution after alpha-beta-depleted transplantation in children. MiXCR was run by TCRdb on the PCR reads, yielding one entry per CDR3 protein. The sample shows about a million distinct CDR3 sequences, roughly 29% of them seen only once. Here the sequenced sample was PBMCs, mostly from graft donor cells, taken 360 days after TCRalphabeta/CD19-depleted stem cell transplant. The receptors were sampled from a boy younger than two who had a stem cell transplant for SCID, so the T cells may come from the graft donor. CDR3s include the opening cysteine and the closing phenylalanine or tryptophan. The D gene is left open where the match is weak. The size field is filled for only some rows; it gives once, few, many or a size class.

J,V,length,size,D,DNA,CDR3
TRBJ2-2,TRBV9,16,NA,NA,TGTGCCAGCAGCGAACTACAGGGCCTCTTGCCCGGGGAGCTGTTTTTT,CASSELQGLLPGELFF
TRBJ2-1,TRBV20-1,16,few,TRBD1,TGCAGTGCTAGAGATATCGGACAGGGTGCCTACAATGAGCAGTTCTTC,CSARDIGQGAYNEQFF
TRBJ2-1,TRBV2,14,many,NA,TGTGCCAGCAGAGCTACAGGGATCGGCAATGAGCAGTTCTTC,CASRATGIGNEQFF
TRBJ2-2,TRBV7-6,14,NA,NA,TGTGCCAGCAGCGGCAGGTCATCTCCCGGGGAGCTGTTTTTT,CASSGRSSPGELFF
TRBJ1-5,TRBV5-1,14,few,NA,TGCGCCAGCAGCTTGGGGGACGCCAATCAGCCCCAGCATTTT,CASSLGDANQPQHF
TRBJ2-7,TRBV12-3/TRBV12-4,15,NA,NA,TGTGCCAGCAGTCAAGGGGTTGGGGCGGGCGCGGAGCAGTACTTC,CASSQGVGAGAEQYF
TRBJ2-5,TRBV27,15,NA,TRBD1,TGTGCCAGCAGTCCGGTTCAGGGGGAACAAGAGACCCAGTACTTC,CASSPVQGEQETQYF
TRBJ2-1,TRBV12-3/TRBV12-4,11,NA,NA,TGTGCCAGCAGTTCAGGACTAGAGCAGTTCTTC,CASSSGLEQFF
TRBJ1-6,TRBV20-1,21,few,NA,TGCAGTGCTAGACCGGGGTCTAGGGGTCCGGAGCTAAGCTCCTATAATTCACCCCTCCACTTT,CSARPGSRGPELSSYNSPLHF
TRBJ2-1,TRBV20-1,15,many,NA,TGCAGTGCTAGAGAAAAAGGGTTCCCGTACAATGAGCAGTTCTTC,CSAREKGFPYNEQFF
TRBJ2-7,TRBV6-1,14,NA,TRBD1,TGTGCCAGCAGCAGACAGGGGTTGTGGAGCGAGCAGTACTTC,CASSRQGLWSEQYF
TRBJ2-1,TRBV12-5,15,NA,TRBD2,TGTGCTAGTGGCCATCCGGGACTAGCGGGGGGGAGGCAGTTCTTC,CASGHPGLAGGRQFF
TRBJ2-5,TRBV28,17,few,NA,TGTGCCAGCACACGGGCCTCGGAGCTAGAGATTGAAGAGACCCAGTACTTC,CASTRASELEIEETQYF
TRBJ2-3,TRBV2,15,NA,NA,TGTGCCAGCACCCGAGGCAGGTCTAGCACAGATACGCAGTATTTT,CASTRGRSSTDTQYF
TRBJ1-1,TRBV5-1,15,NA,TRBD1,TGCGCCAGCAGCTGGGGACAGTTAATGAACACTGAAGCTTTCTTT,CASSWGQLMNTEAFF
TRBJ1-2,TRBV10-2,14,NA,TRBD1,TGCGCCAGCAGGGCAGGGGGCGAGGGAGATGGCTACACCTTC,CASRAGGEGDGYTF
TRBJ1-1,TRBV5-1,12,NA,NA,TGCGCCAGTTGGGTAGGAGACACTGAAGCTTTCTTT,CASWVGDTEAFF
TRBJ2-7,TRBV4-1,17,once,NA,TGCGCCAGCAGCCAAGTTAACGCAGGGGCGAATCAGTACGAGCAGTACTTC,CASSQVNAGANQYEQYF
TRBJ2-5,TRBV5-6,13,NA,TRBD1,TGTGCCAGCAGCCAGGACAGGCGGAGGTCCCAGTACTTC,CASSQDRRRSQYF
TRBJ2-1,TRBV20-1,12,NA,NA,TGCAGTGCTACGTCGGAAGGGCGTGTGCAGTTCTTC,CSATSEGRVQFF